The entry below describes one T cell receptor (beta chain). Its cognate antigen is unknown. The data derive from a study of CXCR3-negative and CXCR3-positive naive CD8 T cells. Study-wide points: The study found more hydrophobic TRB CDR3s in CXCR3-positive naive cells than in CXCR3-negative naive cells. The study found comparably high diversity in both naive subsets and much lower diversity in memory CD8+ cells.

The authors prepared UMI-labeled TRB cDNA libraries by 5' RACE. TCRdb re-called the 5' RACE reads and catalogs CDR3 proteins one per entry, DNA excluded. Its listing shows more than 100,000 distinct CDR3 sequences. The material sequenced was naive CXCR3+ CD8+ T cells from blood. The subset is: CD45RO-CCR7+CD27+CD95- naive CD8+ T cells expressing CXCR3 (TNR3+). The TCR sequence derives from a human donor in good health. Some clones in this sample may be carry-over from other donors' samples.

CDR3 in amino acids: CASSEGHEQYF. The chain employs TRBV19 and TRBJ2-7. CDR3 length: 11 amino acids. The germline V gene has CDR1 LNHDA and CDR2 SQIVND (reference sequence).